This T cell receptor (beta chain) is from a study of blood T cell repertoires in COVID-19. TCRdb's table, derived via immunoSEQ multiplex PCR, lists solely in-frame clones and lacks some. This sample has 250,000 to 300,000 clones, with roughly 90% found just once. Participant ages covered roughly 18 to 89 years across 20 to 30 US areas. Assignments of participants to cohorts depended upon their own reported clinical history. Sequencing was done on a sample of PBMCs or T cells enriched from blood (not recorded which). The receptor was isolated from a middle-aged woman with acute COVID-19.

This CDR3 is CASSFGLAGAGEQFF. CDR3 DNA sequence: TGTGCCAGCAGCTTCGGGCTAGCGGGAGCAGGAGAGCAGTTCTTC. This chain connects TRBV7-8 to TRBJ2-1; 10 bases are a match to TRBD2. Trimming cost V 3 bases and J 10 bases; bases outside gene matches: 9. CDR1 and CDR2 (germline): SGHVS, FQNEAQ. This CDR3 is built from 15 residues.